This T cell receptor beta chain was documented in a study of blood T cell repertoires in COVID-19. Across the whole study: Samples representing acute and convalescent COVID-19 were sourced from the United States, Italy and Spain. Nucleic acid was either cDNA or gDNA, and it came from T cells, B-cell-depleted T cells, or PBMCs.

Enrolled through a virtual design, the participants were between roughly 18 and 90 years of age and came from about two dozen US areas. Donors were grouped by their self-reported clinical history. The length of the CDR3 is 15 residues. V shed 2 bases and J 7 bases; nucleotides not matched to a gene: 9. CDR1 KGHSH and CDR2 LQKENI come from the germline V gene. TCRdb's table, derived via immunoSEQ multiplex PCR, lists solely in-frame clones and lacks some. The profile covers about 140,000 clones, with 84% appearing a single time and more than 3% taken by the ten largest. V and J are TRBV18 and TRBJ2-5; 8 nucleotides agree with TRBD2. The TCR comes from a middle-aged man in a cohort exposed to, infected with or recovered from COVID-19 (not recorded which). The sample was PBMCs or T cells enriched from blood (not recorded which). The CDR3 nucleotides are TGTGCCAGCTCACCAGACCCCATTGCGGGAGGGACCCAGTACTTC. Its protein is CASSPDPIAGGTQYF.